These T cell receptor beta chains were read from a single sample in a study of vaccination and CD4 T cells after COVID-19. TCRdb re-called the PCR reads through MiXCR, storing one row per CDR3 protein. This sample has about 29,000 distinct CDR3 sequences; approximately 48% occur once, and the top ten carry 5.5% to 7%. The source was CD4+ T cells from blood, collected about 7 months after SARS-CoV-2 vaccination. The receptors derive from a human donor who had recovered from COVID-19. Both conserved end residues are part of each CDR3. The D gene is left open where the match is weak. Expanded clones get a size class; other rows say once, few or many, or leave the size out.

.	.	TRBV12-3/TRBV12-4	CASRNEYEQYF
TRBD2	.	TRBV28	CASTPSGTSGNVYEQYF
.	.	TRBV7-2	CASSLLGKIYEQYF
TRBD1	.	TRBV20-1	CSATGGSKNADTQYF
.	.	TRBV27	CASSPAALGDTEAFF
.	few	TRBV5-1	CASSLAEGRETQYF
TRBD1	.	TRBV7-9	CASSPSDRLGGELFF
TRBD1	.	TRBV2	CASSIRGRDQPQHF
TRBD1	.	TRBV6-1	CASSRAGTGNGYTF
TRBD2	few	TRBV27	CASSYSGIHEQYF
.	few	TRBV11-1	CASSLLPGGGIETQYF
.	.	TRBV2	CASSIQGGDTEAFF
.	.	TRBV2	CASRKEQGLGSYEQYF
.	few	TRBV6-1	CASSRTAIYQETQYF
.	.	TRBV5-1	CASSFGRRGQETQYF
.	.	TRBV7-2	CASSPRWGLEQFF
TRBD1	.	TRBV6-1	CASSRQGNSIGYTF
TRBD2	.	TRBV6-1	CASRILAGAGNEQFF
.	.	TRBV6-1	CASNLGDNEQFF
TRBD2	few	TRBV20-1	CSADSGTFQYEQYF
TRBD2	.	TRBV6-1	CASSPGLAGVGEQYF
.	once	TRBV28	CASSLDSTEAFF